These 5 T cell receptor beta chains were sequenced from one sample in a study of identical twins. MiXCR, run by TCRdb on the 5' RACE reads, gives a single entry per CDR3 protein. This table has approximately 600,000 distinct CDR3 sequences, under 8.5% appearing once. The same sample was also used in a study of yellow fever vaccine responses in identical twins.

The sample consisted of PBMCs. These receptors originate from a woman under 30 in good health.

The sample holds a few counts of this clonotype. This chain joins TRBV6-5 and TRBJ2-5; unclear D gene. CDR1 and CDR2 from the germline V gene are MNHEY and SVGAGI. The CDR3 totals 14 residues. V lost 2 bases and J 6 bases, leaving 13 bases between the germline ends. The CDR3 spells CASSYLWEGKTQYF. The CDR3 DNA follows: TGTGCCAGCAGTTACCTTTGGGAAGGGAAGACCCAGTACTTC.

In this sample, this clonotype turned up many times. One junction end disagrees with the germline gene, perhaps due to a read error. The rearrangement joins TRBV6-1 to TRBJ2-5; 11 positions agree with TRBD2. Germline CDR1 reads MNHNS; CDR2 reads SASEGT. The CDR3 is 14 residues long. The DNA for the CDR3 is TGCGCCAGCAGGCTAGCGGGAGGCCAAGAGACCCAGTACTTC. Its translation is CASRLAGGQETQYF.

This clonotype has just a few counts. This chain uses TRBV20-1 with TRBJ2-5; no firm D call. Germline V CDR1 and CDR2: DFQATT, SNEGSKA (reference sequence). The V end was cut by 1 base, the J end by 5 bases, with 17 bases between. This CDR3 contains 15 residues. The CDR3 nucleotides are TGCAGTGCTAGAGCTCTGGGCGTAGATTGGGAGACCCAGTACTTC. Its translation is CSARALGVDWETQYF.

The rearrangement uses TRBV25-1 and TRBJ2-3; possible D gene TRBD2, 5 bases. This CDR3 spans 15 amino acids. The V and J ends lost 1 base and 2 bases respectively, with 10 bases between them. Germline values: CDR1 MGHDK, CDR2 SYGVNS. The CDR3 sequence is CASSEFASITDTQYF. DNA of the CDR3: TGTGCCAGCAGTGAATTCGCTAGCATCACAGATACGCAGTATTTT.

This clonotype came up many times. The chain combines TRBV29-1 with TRBJ2-1, with 10 bases that match TRBD2. The V gene end was trimmed by 4 bases and the J gene end by 7 bases; junction bases not matched to a gene: 22. CDR1 SQVTM and CDR2 ANQGSEA come from the germline V gene. The CDR3 runs 19 residues. Here the CDR3 DNA reads TGCAGCGTTGCCGACCCCGGGACCGTAGGGACTAGCGATATGAATGAGCAGTTCTTC. It is translated as CSVADPGTVGTSDMNEQFF.